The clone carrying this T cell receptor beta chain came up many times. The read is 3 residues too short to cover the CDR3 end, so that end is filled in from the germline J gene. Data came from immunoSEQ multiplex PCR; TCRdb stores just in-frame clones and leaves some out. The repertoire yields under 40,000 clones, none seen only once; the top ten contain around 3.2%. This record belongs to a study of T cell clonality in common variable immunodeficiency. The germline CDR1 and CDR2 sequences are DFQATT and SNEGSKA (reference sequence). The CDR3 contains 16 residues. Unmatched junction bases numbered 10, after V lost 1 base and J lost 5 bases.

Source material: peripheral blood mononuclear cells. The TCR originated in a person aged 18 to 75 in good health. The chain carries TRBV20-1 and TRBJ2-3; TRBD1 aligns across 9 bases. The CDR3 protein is CSARGARTGAGDTQYF. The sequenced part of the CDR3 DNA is TGCAGTGCTAGAGGTGCAAGGACAGGGGCAGGAGATACG.